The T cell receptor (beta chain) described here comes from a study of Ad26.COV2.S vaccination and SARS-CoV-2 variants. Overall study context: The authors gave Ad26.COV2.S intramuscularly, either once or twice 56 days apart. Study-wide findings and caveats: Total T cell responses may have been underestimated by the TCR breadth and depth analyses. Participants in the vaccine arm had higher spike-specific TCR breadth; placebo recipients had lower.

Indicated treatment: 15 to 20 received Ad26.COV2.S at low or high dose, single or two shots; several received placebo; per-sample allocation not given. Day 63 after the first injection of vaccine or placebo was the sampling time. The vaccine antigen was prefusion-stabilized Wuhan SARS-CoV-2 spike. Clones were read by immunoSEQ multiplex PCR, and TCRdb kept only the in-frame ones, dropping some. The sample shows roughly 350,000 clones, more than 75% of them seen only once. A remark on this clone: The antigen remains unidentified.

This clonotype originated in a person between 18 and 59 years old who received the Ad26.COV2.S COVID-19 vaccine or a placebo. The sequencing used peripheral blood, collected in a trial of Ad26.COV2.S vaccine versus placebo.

For the CDR3, the DNA is TGTGCCAGCAGCTTAGGCCGCCAACAGACGGATGGCTACACCTTC. Translation gives CASSLGRQQTDGYTF. The chain uses TRBV7-9 and TRBJ1-2, with D hard to call. This CDR3 comprises 15 residues. Germline values: CDR1 SEHNR, CDR2 FQNEAQ (reference sequence). Trimming pared 1 base from V and 6 bases from J, leaving 15 bases between.